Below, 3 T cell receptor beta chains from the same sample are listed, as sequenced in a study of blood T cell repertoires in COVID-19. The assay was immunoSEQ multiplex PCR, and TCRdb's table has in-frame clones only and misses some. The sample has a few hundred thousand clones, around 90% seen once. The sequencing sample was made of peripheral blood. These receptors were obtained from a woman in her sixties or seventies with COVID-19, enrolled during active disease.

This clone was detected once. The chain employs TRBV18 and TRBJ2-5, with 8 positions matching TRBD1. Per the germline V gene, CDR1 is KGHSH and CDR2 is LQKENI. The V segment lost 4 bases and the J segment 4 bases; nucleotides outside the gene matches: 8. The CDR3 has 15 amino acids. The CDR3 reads CASSQVQGAAETQYF. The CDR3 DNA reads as TGTGCCAGCTCACAGGTTCAGGGGGCGGCAGAGACCCAGTACTTC. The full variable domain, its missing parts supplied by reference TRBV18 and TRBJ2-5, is NAGVMQNPRHLVRRRGQEARLRCSPMKGHSHVYWYRQLPEEGLKFMVYLQKENIIDESGMPKERFSAEFPKEGPSILRIQQVVRGDSAAYFCASSQVQGAAETQYFGPGTRLLVL.

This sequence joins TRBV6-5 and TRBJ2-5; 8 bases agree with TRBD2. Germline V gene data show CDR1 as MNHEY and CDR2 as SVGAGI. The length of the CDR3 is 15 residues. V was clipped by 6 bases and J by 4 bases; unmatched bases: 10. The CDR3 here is CASSDSGAGTETQYF. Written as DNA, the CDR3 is TGTGCCAGCAGCGATAGCGGGGCCGGGACAGAGACCCAGTACTTC.

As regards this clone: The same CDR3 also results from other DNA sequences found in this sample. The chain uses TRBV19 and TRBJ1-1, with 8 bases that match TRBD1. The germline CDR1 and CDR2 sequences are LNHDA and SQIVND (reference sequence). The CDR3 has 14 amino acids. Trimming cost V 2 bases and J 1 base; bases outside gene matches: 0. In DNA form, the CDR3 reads TGTGCCAGTAGTATACAGGGGGCGAACACTGAAGCTTTCTTT. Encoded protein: CASSIQGANTEAFF.